The next 26 T cell receptor beta chains were all read from a single sample in a study of cytomegalovirus exposure and HLA in healthy donors. It was with 60 Vbeta and 13 Jbeta primers that the PCR ran. Clones were read by immunoSEQ multiplex PCR, and TCRdb kept only the in-frame ones, dropping some. The sample holds 130,000 or so clones, around four fifths seen once. The specimen sequenced was PBMCs. These receptors came from a female donor in good health and CMV-seronegative.

The chain employs TRBV2 and TRBJ2-3; TRBD2 is a possible D gene (5 bases). The CDR3 contains 12 residues. Trimming left V 7 bases short and J 5 bases short, with 10 bases between. Germline CDR1 and CDR2: SNHLY and FYNNEI. CDR3 amino acids: CASINRGDTQYF. CDR3 bases: TGTGCCAGCATTAACCGGGGAGATACGCAGTATTTT.

The chain has TRBV28 and TRBJ1-6; TRBD1 agrees at 9 bases. With 6 bases clipped from V and 10 bases from J, the junction kept 10 bases outside the gene matches. The CDR3 has 15 residues. Looked up from germline, CDR1 is MDHEN and CDR2 is SYDVKM. The CDR3, as DNA: TGTGCCAGCAGCACGACAGGGGGAGGGATCTCACCCCTCCACTTT. It codes for CASSTTGGGISPLHF.

This chain uses TRBV7-9 with TRBJ1-6; no clear D. There are 16 residues in the CDR3. V was clipped by 6 bases and J by 0 bases, with 12 bases between them. Germline loops: CDR1 SEHNR, CDR2 FQNEAQ (reference sequence). The CDR3 spells CASSLKRSSYNSPLHF. The CDR3 DNA reads as TGTGCCAGCAGTTTAAAGCGGAGCTCCTATAATTCACCCCTCCACTTT.

The genes are TRBV21-1 and TRBJ2-1; the D segment call TRBD1 is taken from the table without a DNA check. TRBV21-1 is a documented pseudogene. This CDR3 is built from 15 residues. CDR3 protein: CASSKKGDRGNEQFF. In DNA, the CDR3 is TGTGCCAGCAGCAAAAAGGGGGACAGGGGAAATGAGCAGTTCTTC.

The chain uses TRBV5-1 and TRBJ2-3; TRBD2 agrees at 8 bases. The CDR3 spans 16 residues. The germline V gene has CDR1 SGHRS and CDR2 YFSETQ. Trimming at V came to 0 bases and at J to 0 bases, leaving 3 bases not matched to a gene. CDR3 nucleotide sequence: TGCGCCAGCAGCTTGGGGGCTAGCGGGAGCACAGATACGCAGTATTTT. Translated: CASSLGASGSTDTQYF.

The chain links TRBV5-1 to TRBJ2-1; 13 bases align to TRBD2. Unmatched junction bases numbered 8, after V lost 4 bases and J lost 10 bases. This CDR3 has 15 residues. The V gene's germline CDR1 is SGHRS and CDR2 YFSETQ. DNA for the CDR3: TGCGCCAGCAGCCCCGGGACTAGCGGGACCGCCGAGCAGTTCTTC. Translated, it gives CASSPGTSGTAEQFF.

The chain joins TRBV28 to TRBJ2-1, with 7 bases matching TRBD2. In germline, CDR1 is MDHEN, CDR2 SYDVKM. This CDR3 is built from 15 residues. V trimming: 3 bases; J trimming: 1 base; junction bases outside the gene matches: 3. The CDR3 nucleotides read TGTGCCAGCAGTTTTGGGGGGGATTCCTACAATGAGCAGTTCTTC. Its translation is CASSFGGDSYNEQFF. Based on the CDR3 plus reference TRBV28 and TRBJ2-1, the full variable domain is DVKVTQSSRYLVKRTGEKVFLECVQDMDHENMFWYRQDPGLGLRLIYFSYDVKMKEKGDIPEGYSVSREKKERFSLILESASTNQTSMYLCASSFGGDSYNEQFFGPGTRLTVL.

V is TRBV4-3 and J is TRBJ2-1; possible D gene TRBD1, 6 bases. CDR3 length equals 19 residues. Trimming cost V 0 bases and J 1 base, with 19 bases left between them. Germline V gives CDR1 LGHNA, CDR2 YSLEER. The CDR3 loop reads CASSQDVQGSISSYNEQFF. Written as DNA, the CDR3 is TGCGCCAGCAGCCAAGATGTGCAGGGGTCCATATCGTCCTACAATGAGCAGTTCTTC.

This chain uses TRBV6-6 with TRBJ2-3; 13 positions match TRBD2. Germline loops: CDR1 MNHNY, CDR2 SVGAGI (reference sequence). The CDR3 loop spans 14 amino acids. The trim removed 6 bases at V and 8 bases at J, leaving 5 bases unmatched. CDR3 sequence reads: CASREGLAGVTQYF. CDR3 DNA sequence: TGTGCCAGCAGGGAAGGACTAGCGGGAGTTACGCAGTATTTT.

The V call is TRBV28, the J call TRBJ2-5; TRBD1 matches at 7 bases. V was pared by 5 bases and J by 4 bases, with 10 bases of the junction left unmatched. CDR1 is MDHEN, CDR2 SYDVKM, per germline. This CDR3 contains 15 residues. The CDR3, as DNA: TGTGCCAGCAGTCCGACAGGGAAGGTGCGAGAGACCCAGTACTTC. It translates to CASSPTGKVRETQYF.

CDR3 DNA: TGCAGCGTTGAATCGACAGGGTTTGAGACCCAGTACTTC. This encodes CSVESTGFETQYF. The chain joins TRBV29-1 to TRBJ2-5; 7 bases line up with TRBD1. After removal of 2 bases from V and 5 bases from J, the junction contained 5 bases not matched to a gene. Germline CDR1 reads SQVTM; CDR2 reads ANQGSEA. The length of the CDR3 is 13 residues.

The V gene is TRBV7-2, the J gene TRBJ2-3; D perhaps matches TRBD2 (5 bases). The germline gives CDR1 SGHTA, CDR2 FQGNSA. V dropped 4 bases and J dropped 1 base, with 9 bases sitting between them. This CDR3 contains 14 residues. CDR3 sequence: CASSSLGGTDTQYF. The DNA for the CDR3 is TGTGCCAGCAGCTCACTCGGGGGCACAGATACGCAGTATTTT.

The chain links TRBV27 to TRBJ2-7, with D possibly TRBD2 on 6 matching bases. CDR3 length: 15 residues. Trimming shortened V by 2 bases and J by 3 bases, and 14 bases separated the two germline ends. Per the germline V gene, CDR1 is MNHEY and CDR2 is SMNVEV (reference sequence). CDR3 amino acids: CASSLTTATSYEQYF. The CDR3 region has the DNA TGTGCCAGCAGTTTAACAACAGCGACTAGCTACGAGCAGTACTTC.

V usage is TRBV6-4 and J usage is TRBJ2-7, with 13 bases that match TRBD2. Germline V lookup: CDR1 MRHNA, CDR2 SNTAGT. The CDR3 runs to 17 residues. V shed 6 bases, J shed 4 bases, and the junction held 12 bases outside the gene matches. Here the CDR3 reads CASSGGLAGTCLYEQYF. In DNA, the CDR3 is TGTGCCAGCAGCGGGGGACTAGCGGGAACTTGTTTATACGAGCAGTACTTC.

The V call is TRBV11-3, the J call TRBJ2-3, with D hard to call. Trimming pared 2 bases from V and 2 bases from J, leaving 5 bases between. There are 13 residues in the CDR3. The germline CDR1 and CDR2 sequences are SGHNT and YENEEA. CDR3 region: CASSLFLTDTQYF. In DNA, the CDR3 is TGTGCCAGCAGCTTATTTCTCACAGATACGCAGTATTTT. The entire variable domain, with the rest obtained from reference TRBV11-3 and TRBJ2-3, is as follows: EAGVVQSPRYKIIEKKQPVAFWCNPISGHNTLYWYLQNLGQGPELLIRYENEEAVDDSQLPKDRFSAERLKGVDSTLKIQPAELGDSAVYLCASSLFLTDTQYFGPGTRLTVL.

This clone has only one observation. This chain connects TRBV5-1 to TRBJ2-1; the D gene is possibly TRBD2 (7 bases). The length of the CDR3 is 16 residues. The V gene lost 0 bases and the J gene lost 0 bases, with 10 bases spanning the gap. Germline V gene sequence: CDR1 SGHRS, CDR2 YFSETQ. CDR3 DNA: TGCGCCAGCAGCTTGGGGGCGGGGGCCTCCTACAATGAGCAGTTCTTC. This codes for CASSLGAGASYNEQFF.

V usage is TRBV28 and J usage is TRBJ2-7; D not certain. The CDR3 has 13 amino acids. CDR1 is MDHEN and CDR2 is SYDVKM in the germline V gene. The germline V and J ends were trimmed by 3 bases and 1 base, with 7 bases remaining between them. In DNA form, the CDR3 reads TGTGCCAGCAGTTTGGCAGTATCCTACGAGCAGTACTTC. This gives the protein CASSLAVSYEQYF. The full variable domain, its missing parts supplied by reference TRBV28 and TRBJ2-7, is DVKVTQSSRYLVKRTGEKVFLECVQDMDHENMFWYRQDPGLGLRLIYFSYDVKMKEKGDIPEGYSVSREKKERFSLILESASTNQTSMYLCASSLAVSYEQYFGPGTRLTVT.

This chain uses TRBV9 with TRBJ2-7; 7 bases match TRBD1. Germline values: CDR1 SGDLS, CDR2 YYNGEE. V was pared by 4 bases and J by 0 bases, with 10 bases of the junction left unmatched. The CDR3 runs 16 residues. For the CDR3, the DNA is TGTGCCAGCAGCTCCTCCAGGACAGGCAGCTCCTACGAGCAGTACTTC. This encodes CASSSSRTGSSYEQYF.

The chain combines TRBV7-6 with TRBJ1-4; D is uncertain. Trimming pared 5 bases from V and 6 bases from J, leaving 16 bases between. CDR1 is SGHVS, CDR2 FNYEAQ, per germline. CDR3 length: 15 residues. The DNA for the CDR3 is TGTGCCAGCAGCCTGAACGGTTTGGAGGATGAAAAACTGTTTTTT. The encoded protein is CASSLNGLEDEKLFF.

V is TRBV5-1 and J is TRBJ2-5; a possible D gene is TRBD1 (6 bases). Germline CDR1 reads SGHRS; CDR2 reads YFSETQ. The CDR3 covers 13 residues. The V end lost 1 base, the J end lost 5 bases, and 9 bases lay between the germline ends. In nucleotides, the CDR3 is TGCGCCAGCAGCTTGACAGGGTACGAGACCCAGTACTTC. Protein product: CASSLTGYETQYF.

This clone showed up just once. The chain carries TRBV5-1 and TRBJ1-2; TRBD1 agrees at 7 bases. Germline loops: CDR1 SGHRS, CDR2 YFSETQ. Trimming took 4 bases from V and 7 from J; bases not matched to a gene: 10. This CDR3 is built from 14 residues. CDR3 sequence reads: CASSPSGGWGGYTF. The CDR3 bases are TGCGCCAGCAGCCCATCAGGGGGTTGGGGTGGCTACACCTTC. The full variable domain, rest sourced from reference TRBV5-1 and TRBJ1-2, is KAGVTQTPRYLIKTRGQQVTLSCSPISGHRSVSWYQQTPGQGLQFLFEYFSETQRNKGNFPGRFSGRQFSNSRSEMNVSTLELGDSALYLCASSPSGGWGGYTFGSGTRLTVV.

V gene TRBV7-3 combines with J gene TRBJ2-3; 8 positions match TRBD2. The J segment lost 5 bases and the V segment lost 5 bases, leaving 9 bases of the junction unmatched. Germline V gene lookup returns CDR1 SGHTA and CDR2 FQGTGA. The CDR3 loop spans 15 amino acids. CDR3 DNA sequence: TGTGCCAGCAGCCCACACGGCCTAGCGGGAGATACGCAGTATTTT. It is translated as CASSPHGLAGDTQYF.

This clone was observed a few times. This sequence joins TRBV27 and TRBJ1-1; 9 bases agree with TRBD1. Germline CDR1 is MNHEY and CDR2 is SMNVEV (reference sequence). CDR3 length equals 13 residues. V dropped 6 bases and J dropped 7; count of bases not matched to a gene: 6. Here the CDR3 reads CASRRTGEVEAFF. The CDR3 bases are TGTGCCAGCAGGAGGACAGGGGAGGTTGAAGCTTTCTTT.

The chain couples TRBV7-2 to TRBJ1-3, with D maybe TRBD1 (6 bases). Trimming stripped 5 bases from V and 1 base from J, with 18 bases between. Germline V gives CDR1 SGHTA, CDR2 FQGNSA. The length of the CDR3 is 17 residues. The CDR3 sequence: CASSLLVTGLSGNTIYF. CDR3 bases: TGTGCCAGCAGCCTGCTCGTAACAGGGCTGTCTGGAAACACCATATATTTT.

This clone was seen once. The chain employs TRBV12-5 and TRBJ2-1, with 7 positions matching TRBD2. J was trimmed by 1 base and V by 3 bases; bases with no gene match: 9. This CDR3 comprises 17 residues. Germline V lookup: CDR1 LGHNT, CDR2 FRNRAP. The CDR3 loop is CASGFATLGGSYNEQFF. The CDR3 DNA follows: TGTGCTAGTGGTTTTGCTACCTTGGGGGGGTCCTACAATGAGCAGTTCTTC. Supplemented by reference TRBV12-5 and TRBJ2-1, the full variable domain reads DARVTQTPRHKVTEMGQEVTMRCQPILGHNTVFWYRQTMMQGLELLAYFRNRAPLDDSGMPKDRFSAEMPDATLATLKIQPSEPRDSAVYFCASGFATLGGSYNEQFFGPGTRLTVL.

V is TRBV19 and J is TRBJ1-4, with a possible D match to TRBD1 (6 bases). CDR3 length: 15 residues. Germline CDR1 reads LNHDA; CDR2 reads SQIVND (reference sequence). The V gene lost 7 bases and the J gene lost 6 bases, with 18 bases spanning the gap. CDR3 bases: TGTGCCAGTAACTTCCAGGCAGGGGTGGATGAAAAACTGTTTTTT. As protein: CASNFQAGVDEKLFF.